The next 19 T cell receptor beta chains were all read from a single sample in a study of blood T cells in healthy people across ages. Primed by a sample-barcoded 5' primer and a J-beta primer mix, a second PCR proceeded for about 6 to 12 cycles. MiXCR, run by TCRdb on the 5' RACE reads, gives a single entry per CDR3 protein. The data contain 650,000 to 700,000 distinct CDR3 sequences, approximately 52% of them singletons. Sequencing was carried out using blood. These receptors all come from a woman of 80 years or more in good health.

Many counts were recorded for this clonotype. V gene TRBV29-1 combines with J gene TRBJ2-1; TRBD2 matches 12 bases. The ends lost 6 bases at V and 6 bases at J; junction bases unmatched: 9. Germline values: CDR1 SQVTM, CDR2 ANQGSEA. The length of the CDR3 is 15 residues. This chain's CDR3 is CSVSKPGLAGNEQFF. For the CDR3, the DNA is TGCAGCGTATCAAAACCGGGACTAGCGGGCAATGAGCAGTTCTTC.

The sample holds a few counts of this clonotype. The rearrangement links TRBV27 to TRBJ2-2; 13 nucleotides line up with TRBD2. Trimming removed 2 bases from V and 3 bases from J; junction bases left unmatched: 15. CDR1 and CDR2 from the germline V gene are MNHEY and SMNVEV (reference sequence). The CDR3 extends over 21 amino acids. The CDR3 DNA sequence: TGTGCCAGCAGTTTAACCATTGGACTAGCGGGAGTATGGGAGGACACCGGGGAGCTGTTTTTT. This encodes CASSLTIGLAGVWEDTGELFF.

The V gene is TRBV12-3 or TRBV12-4, the J gene TRBJ2-7, with D possibly matching TRBD1 (6 bases). The DNA end lines up better with TRBJ2-4; the J call may be wrong. CDR3 length: 13 amino acids. CDR3 region: CASCPPGEGIQYF. Written as DNA, the CDR3 is TGTGCCAGCTGTCCTCCAGGGGAAGGCATTCAGTACTTC.

This clonotype came up many times. The chain links TRBV3-1 to TRBJ1-2, with D unresolved. This CDR3 has 12 residues. From germline, CDR1 is LGHDT and CDR2 YNNKEL (reference sequence). The V and J ends lost 4 bases and 6 bases respectively, with 9 bases between them. The chain's CDR3 is CASSPSGHGYTF. CDR3 DNA sequence: TGTGCCAGCAGCCCCTCCGGGCATGGCTACACCTTC.

J is TRBJ2-7 and V is TRBV5-1; 9 bases map to TRBD2. This CDR3 comprises 14 residues. Per germline, CDR1 SGHRS and CDR2 YFSETQ. Unmatched junction bases numbered 8, after V lost 4 bases and J lost 6 bases. The CDR3 DNA reads TGCGCCAGCAGCGCGGGACTAGCTTTATCCGAGCAGTACTTC. The encoded protein is CASSAGLALSEQYF.

Many counts were recorded for this clonotype. V usage is TRBV9 and J usage is TRBJ2-1; D gene unclear. The CDR3 contains 16 residues. V lost 0 bases, J lost 1 base, and 11 bases lay in between. The germline V gene has CDR1 SGDLS and CDR2 YYNGEE. This chain's CDR3 is CASSVEGMSSYNEQFF. CDR3 DNA: TGTGCCAGCAGCGTAGAGGGTATGTCATCCTACAATGAGCAGTTCTTC.

The DNA of the CDR3 is TGCGCCAGCAGCCAAGGGGGCGGCGTGGGGGGCTACACCTTC. This gives the protein CASSQGGGVGGYTF. The rearrangement joins TRBV4-3 to TRBJ1-2; D may be TRBD1 (5 bases). CDR3 length: 14 residues. Deletions cut 1 base from V and 8 bases from J, with 14 bases between. Germline CDR1 is LGHNA and CDR2 is YSLEER.

This clonotype occurred a few times. The rearrangement uses TRBV3-1 and TRBJ2-1; 8 bases map to TRBD2. CDR3 length: 16 amino acids. CDR1 is LGHDT, CDR2 YNNKEL, per germline (reference sequence). Losses at the gene ends were 3 bases for V and 7 bases for J; bases not matched to a gene: 11. The CDR3 DNA sequence: TGTGCCAGCAGCCAGGGAACGGGGGGGCCAAGGAATGAGCAGTTCTTC. Its protein product is CASSQGTGGPRNEQFF.

This clonotype turned up a few times. The J gene is TRBJ2-2, the V gene TRBV9; TRBD2 agrees at 9 bases. Germline assignment: CDR1 SGDLS and CDR2 YYNGEE. The V and J ends lost 0 bases and 7 bases, in that order; junction bases with no gene match: 4. There are 15 residues in the CDR3. CDR3 region: CASSVVAGGIGELFF. CDR3 in DNA: TGTGCCAGCAGCGTAGTCGCGGGAGGGATCGGGGAGCTGTTTTTT.

This clonotype appeared a single time. This may arise from a read error, as a much more abundant clone is one base away. It is unclear where the CDR3 begins or ends on the DNA, so no DNA is shown, and the CDR3 is as TCRdb lists it. The chain recombines TRBV7-9 with TRBJ2-5; the DNA was not used to check the table's D call, TRBD2. Germline-derived CDR1 and CDR2 are SEHNR and FQNEAQ (reference sequence). The CDR3 is 16 residues long, counting both termini. This CDR3 reads CASSSGVASGTETLYF.

This clonotype was counted only a few times. This chain uses TRBV10-3 with TRBJ2-7; D unresolved. The end of the DNA is better explained by TRBJ2-5, so the J call may be wrong. Germline V CDR1 and CDR2: ENHRY, SYGVKD. The CDR3 covers 12 residues. The CDR3 DNA follows: TGTGCCATCAGTGAGGCTCTAGAGACCCAGTACTTC. It is translated as CAISEALETQYF.

This chain uses TRBV3-1 with TRBJ1-4; TRBD1 matches at 9 bases. Trimming cost V 0 bases and J 7 bases; bases outside gene matches: 9. CDR1 and CDR2 from the germline V gene are LGHDT and YNNKEL (reference sequence). The CDR3 totals 17 residues. The CDR3 loop reads CASSQETPGQGVEKLFF. The CDR3 DNA follows: TGTGCCAGCAGCCAAGAGACTCCGGGACAGGGTGTTGAAAAACTGTTTTTT.

This clonotype was detected a few times. The V and J genes are TRBV6-6 and TRBJ1-5; no definite D call. V lost 4 bases and J 6 bases, leaving 10 bases between the germline ends. The CDR3 loop spans 13 amino acids. Per germline, CDR1 MNHNY and CDR2 SVGAGI (reference sequence). CDR3 in DNA: TGTGCCAGCAGTTCCAAGATTGGTCAGCCCCAGCATTTT. The encoded protein is CASSSKIGQPQHF.

CDR3 DNA: TGTGCCAGCAGTTTTCGATACTCAGGGACAGACAATTCACCCCTCCACTTT. Translated: CASSFRYSGTDNSPLHF. The chain links TRBV27 to TRBJ1-6; 7 bases match TRBD1. CDR3 length: 17 amino acids. The germline V gene encodes CDR1 MNHEY and CDR2 SMNVEV (reference sequence). With V trimmed by 3 bases and J by 7 bases, 12 bases remained unmatched.

The gene calls are TRBV20-1 and TRBJ2-5; 11 nucleotides align to TRBD2. Germline V gene data show CDR1 as DFQATT and CDR2 as SNEGSKA (reference sequence). This CDR3 contains 15 residues. V lost 0 bases to trimming and J lost 5 bases; unmatched junction nucleotides: 5. The CDR3: CSARDLAGGLETQYF. The CDR3 DNA reads TGCAGTGCTAGAGACTTAGCGGGAGGGCTGGAGACCCAGTACTTC.

A few counts support this clonotype. The chain couples TRBV20-1 to TRBJ1-5; a possible D gene is TRBD1 (6 bases). V dropped 3 bases and J dropped 4 bases, with 19 bases sitting between them. The CDR3 loop spans 16 amino acids. From germline, CDR1 is DFQATT and CDR2 SNEGSKA (reference sequence). CDR3 sequence (DNA): TGCAGTGCTAGGGCCACCGCAGGGGTCTCGAATCAGCCCCAGCATTTT. This translates into CSARATAGVSNQPQHF.

This clonotype was recorded once. The chain links TRBV7-2 to TRBJ2-2; D possibly corresponds to TRBD1 (5 bases). Germline V gene sequence: CDR1 SGHTA, CDR2 FQGNSA. The CDR3 runs to 16 residues. V gave up 6 bases and J gave up 7 bases, with 21 bases separating them. The DNA for the CDR3 is TGTGCCAGCAGAGAATCTTATGGGCAGGGTGGCGGGGAGCTGTTTTTT. It specifies CASRESYGQGGGELFF.

As to this clonotype: Being one base from a much bigger clone, this may be a read error. The chain joins TRBV2 to TRBJ2-1, with 7 bases identical to TRBD2. Germline V gene data show CDR1 as SNHLY and CDR2 as FYNNEI. There are 15 residues in the CDR3. In nucleotides, the CDR3 is TGTGCCAGCAGTCACCGGGAGGTGCAGGGCAATGAGCGGTACTTC. Translated, it gives CASSHREVQGNERYF.

Many counts were recorded for this clonotype. The chain links TRBV12-3 or TRBV12-4 to TRBJ2-5; D gene uncertain. The CDR3 contains 15 residues. The V gene lost 1 base and the J gene lost 5 bases, with 14 bases spanning the gap. This chain's CDR3 is CASSLVNPGSETQYF. The CDR3 nucleotides read TGTGCCAGCAGTTTAGTAAACCCGGGTTCGGAGACCCAGTACTTC.